The 11 T cell receptor beta chains reported below all come from one sample, sequenced in a study of T cell responses to AZD1222 COVID-19 vaccine. The protocol was immunoSEQ multiplex PCR, while the TCRdb copy is restricted to in-frame clones and leaves out a portion. The sample records 90,000 to 120,000 clones, nearly 90% being singletons. The sequenced sample was peripheral blood, obtained 28 days after the second AZD1222 dose. These receptors were collected from an adult who received the AZD1222 COVID-19 vaccine.

The chain carries TRBV6-5 and TRBJ1-1, with 7 positions matching TRBD1. J lost 7 bases, V lost 5 bases, and 10 bases had no gene match. There are 14 residues in the CDR3. Germline-derived CDR1 and CDR2 are MNHEY and SVGAGI. The CDR3 spells CASSPSDRRGEAFF. The CDR3 DNA follows: TGTGCCAGCAGTCCCTCGGACAGGCGTGGTGAAGCTTTCTTT.

This chain joins TRBV5-6 and TRBJ2-7, with unresolved D. V shed 2 bases and J shed 4 bases, with 7 bases lying between them. The germline V gene encodes CDR1 SGHDT and CDR2 YYEEEE. The length of the CDR3 is 12 residues. The CDR3 DNA follows: TGTGCCAGCAGCTTTTTGGCTTACGAGCAGTACTTC. It is translated as CASSFLAYEQYF.

The rearrangement links TRBV4-3 to TRBJ1-4; the D gene is possibly TRBD1 (5 bases). Germline V gene data show CDR1 as LGHNA and CDR2 as YSLEER. Trimming stripped 3 bases from V and 3 bases from J, with 11 bases between. This CDR3 contains 15 residues. CDR3 region: CASSQGSGSNEKLFF. The CDR3 DNA sequence: TGCGCCAGCAGCCAGGGATCAGGGTCTAATGAAAAACTGTTTTTT.

V gene TRBV11-2 combines with J gene TRBJ1-1; a possible D gene is TRBD1 (5 bases). V lost 7 bases and J lost 1, with 10 bases in between. Germline CDR1 is SGHAT and CDR2 is FQNNGV. The length of the CDR3 is 13 residues. DNA for the CDR3: TGTGCCAGCACGCGGACACCGAACACTGAAGCTTTCTTT. Its translation is CASTRTPNTEAFF.

The genes are TRBV2 and TRBJ1-6; 8 positions agree with TRBD1. V shed 6 bases, J shed 8 bases, and the junction held 6 bases outside the gene matches. The CDR3 loop spans 14 amino acids. Germline loops: CDR1 SNHLY, CDR2 FYNNEI. The CDR3 reads CASRGQVSDSPLHF. The CDR3 DNA reads TGTGCCAGCAGGGGACAGGTTTCGGATTCACCCCTCCACTTT.

J is TRBJ2-7 and V is TRBV11-2, with 8 bases matching TRBD1. CDR3 size: 14 residues. With V trimmed by 4 bases and J by 3 bases, 5 bases remained unmatched. The germline V gene encodes CDR1 SGHAT and CDR2 FQNNGV. The CDR3 sequence is CASSSSGTGYEQYF. As DNA, the CDR3 is TGTGCCAGCAGCTCCTCCGGGACAGGCTACGAGCAGTACTTC.

This clone was counted once. CDR3 in amino acids: CASSLRAGGYTF. CDR3 nucleotides: TGTGCCAGCAGCTTGAGGGCGGGAGGCTACACCTTC. V gene TRBV5-5 combines with J gene TRBJ1-2; no firm D call. CDR1 is SGHKS and CDR2 is YYEKEE in the germline V gene (reference sequence). V was shortened by 1 base and J by 8 bases, with 9 bases between the two germline ends. The CDR3 length is 12 residues.

This clone appeared a single time. The V call is TRBV4-1, the J call TRBJ1-1; D is uncertain. The V end lost 0 bases, the J end lost 0 bases, and 11 bases lay between the germline ends. Germline V gene data show CDR1 as MGHRA and CDR2 as YSYEKL. The CDR3 totals 16 residues. The CDR3 sequence: CASSQERRLMNTEAFF. As DNA, the CDR3 is TGCGCCAGCAGCCAAGAGAGGAGACTTATGAACACTGAAGCTTTCTTT.

V is TRBV7-9 and J is TRBJ2-7; D unresolved. The CDR3 consists of 13 residues. Trimming cost V 8 bases and J 0 bases, with 11 bases left between them. Germline V gene lookup returns CDR1 SEHNR and CDR2 FQNEAQ (reference sequence). The CDR3 nucleotides read TGTGCCAGCTGTAACCCAGGCTCCTACGAGCAGTACTTC. Translation: CASCNPGSYEQYF.

The J gene is TRBJ2-1, the V gene TRBV6-1, with 8 bases aligning to TRBD1. CDR1 and CDR2 (germline): MNHNS, SASEGT. The CDR3 extends over 15 amino acids. The ends lost 2 bases at V and 1 base at J; junction bases unmatched: 1. As DNA, the CDR3 is TGTGCCAGCAGTGAAAGGACAGGGTCCTACAATGAGCAGTTCTTC. This gives the protein CASSERTGSYNEQFF.

The chain is built from TRBV19 and TRBJ2-1; no definite D call. This CDR3 is built from 16 residues. The V gene lost 1 base and the J gene lost 3 bases, with 13 bases spanning the gap. Germline V CDR1 and CDR2: LNHDA, SQIVND (reference sequence). The CDR3 sequence is CASSIGSFSYYNEQFF. The CDR3 nucleotides read TGTGCCAGTAGTATAGGGAGTTTCTCATACTACAATGAGCAGTTCTTC. Drawing the rest from reference TRBV19 and TRBJ2-1, the complete variable domain is DGGITQSPKYLFRKEGQNVTLSCEQNLNHDAMYWYRQDPGQGLRLIYYSQIVNDFQKGDIAEGYSVSREKKESFPLTVTSAQKNPTAFYLCASSIGSFSYYNEQFFGPGTRLTVL.